The 11 T cell receptor beta chains listed next were all sequenced from one sample in a study of blood T cell repertoires in COVID-19. Method: immunoSEQ multiplex PCR; TCRdb's copy keeps in-frame clones and lacks some. The table shows around 16,000 clones, with about four fifths occurring only once. Source material: peripheral blood. The receptors were gathered from a human donor in a cohort sampled during active COVID-19.

The V gene is TRBV5-4, the J gene TRBJ1-3; D might be TRBD1 (5 bases). V lost 4 bases to trimming and J lost 4 bases, with 15 bases between them. This CDR3 spans 15 amino acids. The V gene's germline CDR1 is SGHNT and CDR2 YYREEE (reference sequence). The CDR3: CASSLAPGGGNTIYF. The CDR3 nucleotides are TGTGCCAGCAGCCTAGCCCCGGGGGGAGGAAACACCATATATTTT.

This clone was picked up one time. V is TRBV4-3 and J is TRBJ1-2; TRBD1 matches 7 bases. The CDR3 is made up of 14 amino acids. The V and J ends lost 0 bases and 5 bases, in that order; junction bases with no gene match: 3. The germline V gene encodes CDR1 LGHNA and CDR2 YSLEER. CDR3 sequence (DNA): TGCGCCAGCAGCCAAGAAAACAGGGGATATGGCTACACCTTC. The encoded protein is CASSQENRGYGYTF.

The genes are TRBV4-1 and TRBJ1-2; 7 bases match TRBD1. Per the germline V gene, CDR1 is MGHRA and CDR2 is YSYEKL. The CDR3 totals 16 residues. Trimming cost V 1 base and J 7 bases; bases outside gene matches: 12. The CDR3 DNA sequence: TGCGCCAGCAGCCAAGCCCCGGGACAGAGAAGCGGTGGCTACACCTTC. Translated: CASSQAPGQRSGGYTF.

This clone was recorded only once. For the CDR3, the DNA is TGTGCCATCGGCAAAAACTATGGCTACACCTTC. Translation gives CAIGKNYGYTF. This chain connects TRBV10-3 to TRBJ1-2, with D unresolved. The length of the CDR3 is 11 residues. Trimming stripped 8 bases from V and 2 bases from J, with 6 bases between. Per the germline V gene, CDR1 is ENHRY and CDR2 is SYGVKD.

V is TRBV6-5 and J is TRBJ2-1; 7 bases are a match to TRBD1. Germline CDR1 reads MNHEY; CDR2 reads SVGAGI. This CDR3 contains 13 residues. The trim removed 5 bases at V and 13 bases at J, leaving 11 bases unmatched. CDR3 sequence reads: CASSRDREGPQFF. CDR3 DNA sequence: TGTGCCAGCAGTCGGGACAGAGAAGGACCACAGTTCTTC.

The chain joins TRBV9 to TRBJ2-3, with 9 bases aligning to TRBD2. CDR1 is SGDLS, CDR2 YYNGEE, per germline. The J segment lost 1 base and the V segment lost 4 bases, leaving 7 bases of the junction unmatched. The CDR3 totals 16 residues. The CDR3 DNA is TGTGCCAGCAGCTCACTTAGCGGGAGCGGCACAGATACGCAGTATTTT. This translates into CASSSLSGSGTDTQYF.

This rearrangement joins TRBV10-3 to TRBJ2-5, with 11 bases that match TRBD2. The CDR3 contains 17 residues. With 3 bases clipped from V and 0 bases from J, the junction kept 6 bases outside the gene matches. CDR1 is ENHRY and CDR2 is SYGVKD in the germline V gene. As DNA, the CDR3 is TGTGCCATCAGTGAACCCCTAGCGGGGGGTAACCAAGAGACCCAGTACTTC. It is translated as CAISEPLAGGNQETQYF.

V usage is TRBV12-3 or TRBV12-4 and J usage is TRBJ2-5; perhaps TRBD2 as D (6 bases). This CDR3 has 13 amino acids. With 3 bases removed from V and 7 bases from J, the gap between germline ends came to 12 bases. CDR3 DNA: TGTGCCAGCAGTTTCGGCTCGGAGGGGACCCAGTACTTC. It translates to CASSFGSEGTQYF.

This sequence joins TRBV19 and TRBJ2-7; 8 bases are a match to TRBD1. V lost 6 bases to trimming and J lost 5 bases; unmatched junction nucleotides: 9. The CDR3 spans 14 residues. Germline CDR1 and CDR2: LNHDA and SQIVND (reference sequence). The CDR3 nucleotides read TGTGCCAGTAGGCCCTCCCAACAGGGGGACGAGCAGTACTTC. Translation: CASRPSQQGDEQYF.

This chain connects TRBV30 to TRBJ1-6; D may be TRBD1 (5 bases). There are 14 residues in the CDR3. Germline CDR1 is GTSNPN and CDR2 is SVGIG (reference sequence). V shed 1 base and J shed 13 bases, with 17 bases lying between them. As DNA, the CDR3 is TGTGCCTGGAGTGCCAACGCACAGGTCTCGCCCCTCCACTTT. Amino acid sequence: CAWSANAQVSPLHF.

CDR3 nucleotide sequence: TGTGCCATCAGTGAGTTCGGCGGGACCCGAAGCTCCTATAATTCACCCCTCCACTTT. Protein sequence: CAISEFGGTRSSYNSPLHF. V is TRBV10-3 and J is TRBJ1-6; D perhaps matches TRBD1 (5 bases). Looked up from germline, CDR1 is ENHRY and CDR2 is SYGVKD. CDR3 length: 19 residues. The V end lost 1 base, the J end lost 0 bases, and 16 bases lay between the germline ends.